A single sample gave rise to the 21 T cell receptor beta chains below, sequenced in a study of blood T cells in healthy people across ages. Primed by a sample-barcoded 5' primer and a J-beta primer mix, a second PCR proceeded for roughly 7 to 11 cycles. TCRdb analysed the 5' RACE reads with MiXCR anew, one entry per CDR3 protein. This sample has about 800,000 distinct CDR3 sequences, with around half found just once. The sample was blood. Receptor source: a man at least 80 years old in good health.

This clonotype was seen many times. V usage is TRBV12-3 or TRBV12-4 and J usage is TRBJ2-3; the D is unclear. The CDR3 is 13 amino acids. V lost 3 bases to trimming and J lost 3 bases, with 7 bases between them. The CDR3: CASSFRQTDTQYF. The CDR3 DNA is TGTGCCAGCAGTTTCCGACAAACAGATACGCAGTATTTT.

This clonotype was counted a few times. The germline gene is not matched at one end of the junction; a read error may be the cause. The rearrangement joins TRBV20-1 to TRBJ2-7; D is possibly TRBD2 (6 bases). There are 14 residues in the CDR3. CDR1 is DFQATT, CDR2 SNEGSKA, per germline (reference sequence). The CDR3 DNA is TGCAGTGCACCTGGCGGGACCGCGTCCTACGTGCAGTACTTC. Protein product: CSAPGGTASYVQYF.

This clonotype has only a few counts. The V gene is TRBV4-1, the J gene TRBJ2-3; 7 positions match TRBD2. Germline-derived CDR1 and CDR2 are MGHRA and YSYEKL. J lost 0 bases, V lost 1 base, and 7 bases had no gene match. The CDR3 loop spans 17 amino acids. CDR3 in amino acids: CASSQVDMGLSTDTQYF. The CDR3 DNA is TGCGCCAGCAGCCAAGTAGATATGGGACTAAGCACAGATACGCAGTATTTT.

This clonotype was found many times. The J gene is TRBJ1-2, the V gene TRBV3-1; 7 bases are shared with TRBD1. Germline trimming cut 10 bases from V and 5 bases from J; bases unmatched to any gene: 7. Germline assignment: CDR1 LGHDT and CDR2 YNNKEL (reference sequence). The CDR3 loop spans 12 amino acids. CDR3 region: CATMGQLYGYTF. In DNA, the CDR3 is TGTGCCACCATGGGACAGCTTTATGGCTACACCTTC.

The count of this clonotype is one. The chain couples TRBV28 to TRBJ2-5, with TRBD2 matching 8 bases. The V gene end was trimmed by 6 bases and the J gene end by 5 bases; junction bases not matched to a gene: 11. The CDR3 sequence is 15 residues long. From germline, CDR1 is MDHEN and CDR2 SYDVKM. The CDR3 bases are TGTGCCAGCAGGGCCGCCGGGACTAGAGGGGAGACCCAGTACTTC. It translates to CASRAAGTRGETQYF.

This chain connects TRBV5-5 to TRBJ2-4, with D perhaps matching TRBD1 (6 bases). Trimming removed 4 bases from V and 7 bases from J, with 12 bases in between. Germline lookup yields CDR1 SGHKS and CDR2 YYEKEE (reference sequence). The CDR3 loop spans 13 amino acids. The DNA of the CDR3 is TGTGCCAGCAGCGGGAATAGGGGGAACATTCAGTACTTC. Protein sequence: CASSGNRGNIQYF.

The V gene is TRBV12-3 or TRBV12-4, the J gene TRBJ2-7, with 8 bases aligning to TRBD2. The CDR3 runs to 17 residues. The J segment lost 2 bases and the V segment lost 6 bases, leaving 15 bases of the junction unmatched. The CDR3 nucleotides are TGTGCCAGCAGCCAAGGGGGAGCGGGAGTAGGGGCCTACGAGCAGTACTTC. Its protein is CASSQGGAGVGAYEQYF.

The chain carries TRBV6-6 and TRBJ2-3; D gene uncertain. Per germline, CDR1 MNHNY and CDR2 SVGAGI (reference sequence). The CDR3 loop spans 12 amino acids. V shed 7 bases and J shed 5 bases, with 10 bases lying between them. The CDR3 here is CASNSELDTQYF. DNA for the CDR3: TGTGCCAGCAATTCCGAGTTAGATACGCAGTATTTT.

This clonotype has just a few counts. The chain joins TRBV20-1 to TRBJ1-1, with D tentatively TRBD1 (6 bases). The germline V and J ends were trimmed by 1 base and 5 bases, with 17 bases remaining between them. Germline V lookup: CDR1 DFQATT, CDR2 SNEGSKA (reference sequence). The CDR3 length is 15 residues. CDR3 in amino acids: CSARGPGAGSTEAFF. The CDR3 DNA reads TGCAGTGCTAGAGGGCCGGGGGCGGGGAGTACTGAAGCTTTCTTT.

The V call is TRBV7-8, the J call TRBJ1-4, with D perhaps TRBD1 (5 bases). Trimming removed 5 bases at V and 8 bases at J, with 18 bases between. The CDR3 has 15 residues. Germline V gives CDR1 SGHVS, CDR2 FQNEAQ. Here the CDR3 reads CASSPGPGTDEKLFF. CDR3 sequence (DNA): TGTGCCAGCAGCCCAGGACCGGGGACGGACGAAAAACTGTTTTTT.

This sequence joins TRBV5-1 and TRBJ2-7; 7 bases map to TRBD1. The DNA end favors TRBJ2-5, so the J call may be wrong. Germline V CDR1 and CDR2: SGHRS, YFSETQ. The CDR3 totals 15 residues. CDR3 protein: CASSLVLGQEETQYF. CDR3 sequence (DNA): TGCGCCAGCAGCTTGGTCCTAGGACAGGAAGAGACCCAGTACTTC.

The chain recombines TRBV12-3 or TRBV12-4 with TRBJ2-7, with D perhaps matching TRBD1 or TRBD2 (6 bases each). Trimming took 6 bases from V and 10 from J, leaving 19 bases between them. CDR3 length: 13 residues. CDR3 amino acids: CASRRTDGEAQYF. The CDR3 DNA sequence: TGTGCCAGCAGGCGGACAGACGGGGAGGCCCAGTACTTC.

This clonotype appeared a few times. For the CDR3, the DNA is TGCAGTGCTAGAGGGTACGGGACTGATAACTACGAGCAGTACTTC. Residues: CSARGYGTDNYEQYF. The chain is built from TRBV20-1 and TRBJ2-7; weak D call: TRBD2 (6 bases). The CDR3 is 15 amino acids. Germline loops: CDR1 DFQATT, CDR2 SNEGSKA (reference sequence). The germline V and J ends were trimmed by 1 base and 3 bases, with 16 bases remaining between them.

This chain links TRBV7-2 with TRBJ1-4, with a possible D match to TRBD1 (5 bases). The CDR3 is 13 residues long. The V gene's germline CDR1 is SGHTA and CDR2 FQGNSA. V gave up 1 base and J gave up 12 bases, with 12 bases separating them. As DNA, the CDR3 is TGTGCCAGCAGCTTAGATTGGGGGGGAGAACTGTTTTTT. Its protein product is CASSLDWGGELFF.

Many counts were recorded for this clonotype. The gene calls are TRBV10-3 and TRBJ2-7; D might be TRBD1 (5 bases). Looked up from germline, CDR1 is ENHRY and CDR2 is SYGVKD. Trimming took off 2 bases at V and 0 bases at J, with 8 bases between the two ends. The CDR3 consists of 14 residues. CDR3 sequence reads: CAISEGAFSYEQYF. Here the CDR3 DNA reads TGTGCCATCAGTGAGGGGGCCTTCTCCTACGAGCAGTACTTC.

The rearrangement uses TRBV5-1 and TRBJ2-7; TRBD1 aligns across 8 bases. Germline values: CDR1 SGHRS, CDR2 YFSETQ. CDR3 length: 17 amino acids. V shed 1 base and J 2 bases; nucleotides not matched to a gene: 11. The CDR3, as DNA: TGCGCCAGCAGCTTGCCGACAGGGGCCCACTCCGCCTACGAGCAGTACTTC. As protein: CASSLPTGAHSAYEQYF.

The rearrangement joins TRBV6-2 or TRBV6-3 to TRBJ2-7, with 9 bases matching TRBD1. The CDR3 consists of 16 residues. Trimming took 7 bases from V and 6 from J; bases not matched to a gene: 16. Germline assignment: CDR1 MNHEY and CDR2 SVGEGT. This chain's CDR3 is CASTRGLWTGESEQYF. In DNA form, the CDR3 reads TGTGCCAGCACCCGAGGTTTGTGGACAGGGGAGAGCGAGCAGTACTTC.

The rearrangement joins TRBV20-1 to TRBJ2-3; no firm D call. The CDR3 extends over 13 amino acids. Germline V lookup: CDR1 DFQATT, CDR2 SNEGSKA (reference sequence). The V and J ends lost 1 base and 4 bases respectively, with 9 bases between them. CDR3 nucleotide sequence: TGCAGTGCTAGAGCCAGCGCAGCAGATACGCAGTATTTT. Translation gives CSARASAADTQYF.

V usage is TRBV11-2 and J usage is TRBJ1-1; D gene unclear. Trimming took 5 bases from V and 0 from J, leaving 7 bases between them. This CDR3 has 13 amino acids. Germline CDR1 SGHAT, CDR2 FQNNGV. The CDR3 sequence: CASSLWVNTEAFF. The CDR3 region has the DNA TGTGCCAGCAGCCTGTGGGTGAACACTGAAGCTTTCTTT.

This clonotype showed up just once. The chain links TRBV29-1 to TRBJ2-4; 8 nucleotides match TRBD1. The J call may be wrong; the DNA end is better matched by TRBJ2-5. The CDR3 consists of 11 residues. Looked up from germline, CDR1 is SQVTM and CDR2 is ANQGSEA. This CDR3 is CSVGQVQTQYF. In DNA, the CDR3 is TGCAGCGTGGGACAGGTTCAGACCCAGTACTTC.

The chain is built from TRBV20-1 and TRBJ2-3, with TRBD2 matching 12 bases. Unmatched junction bases numbered 5, after V lost 1 base and J lost 3 bases. The CDR3 loop spans 16 amino acids. The germline gives CDR1 DFQATT, CDR2 SNEGSKA (reference sequence). CDR3 region: CSARGLAGEGTDTQYF. For the CDR3, the DNA is TGCAGTGCTAGAGGACTAGCGGGAGAAGGGACAGATACGCAGTATTTT.